These 25 T cell receptor beta chains came from one sample sequenced in a study of spatial heterogeneity in lung cancer. TCRdb reprocessed the 5' RACE reads via MiXCR and lists one record per CDR3 protein. Of roughly 11,000 distinct CDR3 sequences listed, roughly 3.7% are singletons. The sample's time point: sample taken at primary tumor resection. The sample was PBMCs, taken at surgery. The receptors stem from a female donor with early-stage non-small cell lung cancer.

This clonotype was observed at least ten times. The gene calls are TRBV20-1 and TRBJ2-7; weak D call: TRBD2 (5 bases). The CDR3 is 13 amino acids. The germline CDR1 and CDR2 sequences are DFQATT and SNEGSKA (reference sequence). Trimming cost V 0 bases and J 3 bases, with 9 bases left between them. This chain's CDR3 is CSARDPTSYEQYF. In DNA, the CDR3 is TGCAGTGCTAGAGATCCTACTAGCTACGAGCAGTACTTC.

This clonotype was picked up many times. The rearrangement joins TRBV20-1 to TRBJ2-3; 10 positions match TRBD2. CDR3 length: 15 residues. V lost 5 bases, J lost 4 bases, and 9 bases stayed unmatched. Germline CDR1 reads DFQATT; CDR2 reads SNEGSKA (reference sequence). The CDR3 DNA sequence: TGCAGTGCTGATACTAGCGGGGAAGTATCAGATACGCAGTATTTT. It yields the protein CSADTSGEVSDTQYF.

This clonotype occurred many times. The rearrangement links TRBV30 to TRBJ1-2, with TRBD1 matching 8 bases. This CDR3 contains 14 residues. J gave up 4 bases and V 1 base, and 5 bases lay outside the gene matches. Germline CDR1 and CDR2: GTSNPN and SVGIG (reference sequence). CDR3 DNA: TGTGCCTGGAGTGAAACAGGGGGGGTCTATGGCTACACCTTC. Its translation: CAWSETGGVYGYTF.

This clonotype appeared many times. The V call is TRBV5-1, the J call TRBJ2-1; D unclear. The CDR3 runs to 15 residues. Germline V lookup: CDR1 SGHRS, CDR2 YFSETQ. Trimming took off 4 bases at V and 8 bases at J, with 19 bases between the two ends. In DNA form, the CDR3 reads TGCGCCAGCAGCAGGGCCGGGTCCTCGGAAGATGAGCAGTTCTTC. Residues: CASSRAGSSEDEQFF.

This clonotype has at least ten counts. The V call is TRBV28, the J call TRBJ2-3, with D unclear. The CDR3 consists of 12 residues. The germline V gene has CDR1 MDHEN and CDR2 SYDVKM. V was trimmed by 5 bases and J by 3 bases, leaving 6 bases between them. CDR3 nucleotide sequence: TGTGCCAGCAGTGCTGGGACAGATACGCAGTATTTT. Amino acid sequence: CASSAGTDTQYF.

This clonotype showed up many times. The chain carries TRBV7-9 and TRBJ2-5, with D perhaps matching TRBD2 (6 bases). This CDR3 region has 14 residues. V lost 0 bases and J 5 bases, leaving 10 bases between the germline ends. The V gene's germline CDR1 is SEHNR and CDR2 FQNEAQ (reference sequence). This CDR3 reads CASSLARGGETQYF. CDR3 coding DNA: TGTGCCAGCAGCTTAGCCCGAGGAGGGGAGACCCAGTACTTC. Filled out from reference TRBV7-9 and TRBJ2-5, the complete variable domain reads DTGVSQNPRHKITKRGQNVTFRCDPISEHNRLYWYRQTLGQGPEFLTYFQNEAQLEKSRLLSDRFSAERPKGSFSTLEIQRTEQGDSAMYLCASSLARGGETQYFGPGTRLLVL.

The chain carries TRBV4-1 and TRBJ2-1; no clear D gene. CDR3 length: 14 amino acids. Germline CDR1 MGHRA, CDR2 YSYEKL. Trimming took off 1 base at V and 5 bases at J, with 9 bases between the two ends. The CDR3 nucleotides read TGCGCCAGCAGCCAAGTTTCCGGAAACAATGAGCAGTTCTTC. Translated, it gives CASSQVSGNNEQFF.

This clonotype was seen ten or more times. The chain uses TRBV2 and TRBJ2-5; D possibly corresponds to TRBD1 (6 bases). The ends were cut back, 5 bases at V and 1 base at J, with 8 bases in the middle. There are 13 residues in the CDR3. The germline CDR1 and CDR2 sequences are SNHLY and FYNNEI. The CDR3 loop is CASSRDTQETQYF. CDR3 DNA: TGTGCCAGCAGTAGGGACACCCAAGAGACCCAGTACTTC.

This clonotype was observed many times. The V call is TRBV4-2, the J call TRBJ2-5; 7 nucleotides line up with TRBD2. The CDR3 length is 16 residues. V dropped 0 bases and J dropped 4; count of bases not matched to a gene: 8. Germline CDR1 reads LGHNA; CDR2 reads YNFKEQ. The DNA of the CDR3 is TGTGCCAGCAGCCAAGATTCTCTGGGAGGGCGAGAGACCCAGTACTTC. It translates to CASSQDSLGGRETQYF.

This clonotype was seen at least ten times. The chain recombines TRBV18 with TRBJ2-2, with TRBD1 matching over 9 bases. Germline-derived CDR1 and CDR2 are KGHSH and LQKENI. The CDR3 has 17 amino acids. With V trimmed by 4 bases and J by 1 base, 7 bases remained unmatched. This CDR3 reads CASSLKPGQGNTGELFF. CDR3 nucleotide sequence: TGTGCCAGCTCACTAAAACCGGGACAGGGGAACACCGGGGAGCTGTTTTTT.

This clonotype was seen more than once but under ten times. The V gene is TRBV3-1, the J gene TRBJ2-1, with a possible D match to TRBD2 (6 bases). V lost 0 bases and J 8 bases, leaving 14 bases between the germline ends. Germline CDR1 and CDR2: LGHDT and YNNKEL (reference sequence). The CDR3 length is 15 residues. Here the CDR3 reads CASSQDRSPSDEQFF. DNA for the CDR3: TGTGCCAGCAGCCAAGATCGATCCCCTAGCGATGAGCAGTTCTTC.

Judged by abundance, this clonotype is medium-sized. The chain employs TRBV9 and TRBJ2-3; the D is unclear. V was clipped by 3 bases and J by 2 bases, with 7 bases between them. The CDR3 runs 13 residues. Germline V gene sequence: CDR1 SGDLS, CDR2 YYNGEE. This CDR3 is CASSASDTDTQYF. Written as DNA, the CDR3 is TGTGCCAGCAGCGCCTCTGACACAGATACGCAGTATTTT.

This clonotype was detected many times. V and J are TRBV14 and TRBJ1-2; no definite D call. The CDR3 spans 12 residues. The germline V gene encodes CDR1 SGHDN and CDR2 FVKESK. V lost 0 bases and J 7 bases, leaving 6 bases between the germline ends. DNA of the CDR3: TGTGCCAGCAGCCAAGATCCCGGTGGCTACACCTTC. It yields the protein CASSQDPGGYTF.

This clonotype was recorded at least ten times. The rearrangement joins TRBV6-2 or TRBV6-3 to TRBJ1-5; unclear D gene. Germline-derived CDR1 and CDR2 are MNHEY and SVGEGT. The V end lost 2 bases, the J end lost 4 bases, and 9 bases lay between the germline ends. The length of the CDR3 is 14 residues. Written as DNA, the CDR3 is TGTGCCAGCAGTTACGTGGCAGCTAATCAGCCCCAGCATTTT. Translation: CASSYVAANQPQHF.

J is TRBJ2-5 and V is TRBV4-2; D might be TRBD1 (5 bases). Per the germline V gene, CDR1 is LGHNA and CDR2 is YNFKEQ. Trimming removed 0 bases at V and 2 bases at J, with 13 bases between. The CDR3 covers 16 residues. The CDR3 here is CASSQDEAGLQETQYF. CDR3 in DNA: TGTGCCAGCAGCCAAGACGAGGCAGGGCTTCAAGAGACCCAGTACTTC.

To note about this clonotype: A read error may be the cause here, since a much bigger clone is one base away. The rearrangement uses TRBV9 and TRBJ2-5; D possibly corresponds to TRBD1 (5 bases). In germline, CDR1 is SGDLS, CDR2 YYNGEE. The CDR3 consists of 13 residues. The CDR3 reads CDSSVGQLETQYF. Here the CDR3 DNA reads TGTGACAGCAGCGTAGGACAACTCGAGACCCAGTACTTC.

The chain uses TRBV18 and TRBJ2-7; D is unresolved. The germline gives CDR1 KGHSH, CDR2 LQKENI. The CDR3 contains 11 residues. V gave up 5 bases and J gave up 4 bases, with 6 bases separating them. The CDR3 nucleotides are TGTGCCAGCTCAACTGGGTACGAGCAGTACTTC. Translating it yields CASSTGYEQYF. The whole variable domain, filled in from reference TRBV18 and TRBJ2-7, reads NAGVMQNPRHLVRRRGQEARLRCSPMKGHSHVYWYRQLPEEGLKFMVYLQKENIIDESGMPKERFSAEFPKEGPSILRIQQVVRGDSAAYFCASSTGYEQYFGPGTRLTVT.

This clonotype was detected ten times or more. The gene calls are TRBV12-3 or TRBV12-4 and TRBJ2-2; TRBD2 matches 10 bases. The ends lost 2 bases at V and 6 bases at J; junction bases unmatched: 6. This CDR3 region has 16 residues. In DNA, the CDR3 is TGTGCCAGCAGTTTAAGTCGTCTAGCGGGAGCCGGGGAGCTGTTTTTT. This translates into CASSLSRLAGAGELFF.

There are many counts of this clonotype. The gene calls are TRBV3-1 and TRBJ2-4, with D uncertain. The CDR3 loop spans 14 amino acids. V shed 5 bases and J shed 5 bases, with 13 bases lying between them. Germline values: CDR1 LGHDT, CDR2 YNNKEL (reference sequence). This CDR3 is CASSSHLSENIQYF. The CDR3 nucleotides read TGTGCCAGCAGCTCTCATTTATCCGAAAACATTCAGTACTTC.

This clonotype showed up many times. The V gene is TRBV6-6, the J gene TRBJ2-2; D possibly corresponds to TRBD2 (6 bases). This CDR3 has 14 amino acids. CDR1 is MNHNY, CDR2 SVGAGI, per germline (reference sequence). V was shortened by 2 bases and J by 6 bases, with 10 bases between the two germline ends. The CDR3 here is CASSYGTLAGELFF. DNA for the CDR3: TGTGCCAGCAGTTACGGGACTCTCGCCGGGGAGCTGTTTTTT.

This clonotype was seen repeatedly, ten times or more. The V and J genes are TRBV5-6 and TRBJ2-3; D tentatively reads TRBD1 or TRBD2 (6 bases each). Germline-derived CDR1 and CDR2 are SGHDT and YYEEEE. Between the trimmed V and J ends, which lost 4 bases and 4 bases, there was a span of 16 bases. The CDR3 spans 15 residues. CDR3 protein: CASSRRGPSADTQYF. DNA for the CDR3: TGTGCCAGCAGCCGTCGGGGGCCTTCGGCAGATACGCAGTATTTT.

At least ten counts were recorded for this clonotype. This chain connects TRBV7-9 to TRBJ2-5; 7 bases line up with TRBD1. V shed 5 bases and J 5 bases; nucleotides not matched to a gene: 5. Germline lookup yields CDR1 SEHNR and CDR2 FQNEAQ (reference sequence). This CDR3 is built from 13 residues. CDR3 amino acids: CASSLRGLETQYF. Here the CDR3 DNA reads TGTGCCAGCAGCCTAAGGGGGCTCGAGACCCAGTACTTC.

In its sample, this clonotype was seen many times. The gene calls are TRBV4-2 and TRBJ2-2; 7 bases agree with TRBD2. In germline, CDR1 is LGHNA, CDR2 YNFKEQ. CDR3 size: 16 residues. V lost 0 bases to trimming and J lost 5 bases; unmatched junction nucleotides: 6. CDR3 sequence: CASSQELTSTTGELFF. The CDR3 nucleotides read TGTGCCAGCAGCCAAGAACTGACTAGCACTACCGGGGAGCTGTTTTTT.

This clonotype counts as medium-sized. The chain joins TRBV12-3 or TRBV12-4 to TRBJ2-7; D may be TRBD2 (6 bases). The CDR3 spans 13 residues. The ends were cut back, 6 bases at V and 3 bases at J, with 12 bases in the middle. The chain's CDR3 is CASSVSGHYEQYF. The DNA of the CDR3 is TGTGCCAGCAGCGTTAGCGGCCACTACGAGCAGTACTTC.

This clonotype was recorded many times. V and J are TRBV7-8 and TRBJ1-4; 10 positions agree with TRBD1. V lost 5 bases and J lost 5; bases outside the gene matches: 5. CDR1 is SGHVS, CDR2 FQNEAQ, per germline. The CDR3 spans 15 residues. CDR3: CASSPPGQGNEKLFF. CDR3 DNA sequence: TGTGCCAGCAGCCCTCCGGGACAGGGGAATGAAAAACTGTTTTTT.